One and the same sample provided the 17 T cell receptor beta chains below, sequenced in a study of cytomegalovirus exposure and HLA in healthy donors. The PCR was carried out with 60 Vbeta primers and 13 Jbeta primers. Profiled with immunoSEQ multiplex PCR; TCRdb holds only in-frame clones, not every one. In all, the sample yields around 140,000 clones. Sequenced: PBMCs. These receptors originate from a male donor in good health and CMV-seronegative.

The CDR3 DNA reads TGTGCCAGCAGACGTACTAGCGGGGGGGGCGATGAGCAGTTCTTC. Its protein is CASRRTSGGGDEQFF. V gene TRBV6-1 combines with J gene TRBJ2-1; 13 bases are a match to TRBD2. This CDR3 has 15 residues. The V gene end was trimmed by 6 bases and the J gene end by 8 bases; junction bases not matched to a gene: 7. The germline V gene has CDR1 MNHNS and CDR2 SASEGT.

The CDR3 DNA is TGTGCCAGCAGCTTAGAGGGGCCGGACCTTGAAGCTTTCTTT. The encoded protein is CASSLEGPDLEAFF. The chain recombines TRBV7-6 with TRBJ1-1; D possibly corresponds to TRBD1 (5 bases). Looked up from germline, CDR1 is SGHVS and CDR2 is FNYEAQ. The CDR3 runs to 14 residues. Deletions cut 1 base from V and 7 bases from J, with 13 bases between. Drawing the rest from reference TRBV7-6 and TRBJ1-1, the complete variable domain is GAGVSQSPRYKVTKRGQDVALRCDPISGHVSLYWYRQALGQGPEFLTYFNYEAQQDKSGLPNDRFSAERPEGSISTLTIQRTEQRDSAMYRCASSLEGPDLEAFFGQGTRLTVV.

The chain has TRBV5-5 and TRBJ1-1; possible D gene TRBD1, 5 bases. The CDR3 covers 13 residues. Germline V gene sequence: CDR1 SGHKS, CDR2 YYEKEE (reference sequence). Deletions cut 2 bases from V and 3 bases from J, with 8 bases between. This CDR3 is CASSLGGDTEAFF. The DNA for the CDR3 is TGTGCCAGCAGCTTAGGAGGGGACACTGAAGCTTTCTTT.

This sequence joins TRBV30 and TRBJ2-2, with D perhaps TRBD1 (6 bases). In germline, CDR1 is GTSNPN, CDR2 SVGIG (reference sequence). V lost 3 bases, J lost 4 bases, and 18 bases lay in between. This CDR3 contains 16 residues. The CDR3 reads CAWREQGMRSTGELFF. In DNA form, the CDR3 reads TGTGCCTGGAGAGAACAGGGTATGAGAAGCACCGGGGAGCTGTTTTTT.

This sequence joins TRBV7-6 and TRBJ2-1; 11 bases align to TRBD2. The CDR3 runs to 19 residues. After removal of 1 base from V and 0 bases from J, the junction contained 8 bases not matched to a gene. Per germline, CDR1 SGHVS and CDR2 FNYEAQ. The CDR3 DNA reads TGTGCCAGCAGCTTAGTCTGGACTAGCGGGTCCGGCTCCTACAATGAGCAGTTCTTC. Protein sequence: CASSLVWTSGSGSYNEQFF.

The J gene is TRBJ2-1, the V gene TRBV7-6, with TRBD1 identical over 8 bases. CDR3 size: 11 residues. Germline loops: CDR1 SGHVS, CDR2 FNYEAQ. Trimming at V came to 6 bases and at J to 15 bases, leaving 7 bases not matched to a gene. The DNA for the CDR3 is TGTGCCAGCAGTTCTGGACAGGGTGCGTTCTTC. This sequence encodes CASSSGQGAFF. The full variable domain, rest sourced from reference TRBV7-6 and TRBJ2-1, is GAGVSQSPRYKVTKRGQDVALRCDPISGHVSLYWYRQALGQGPEFLTYFNYEAQQDKSGLPNDRFSAERPEGSISTLTIQRTEQRDSAMYRCASSSGQGAFFGPGTRLTVL.

This chain connects TRBV4-3 to TRBJ1-1, with TRBD1 matching 12 bases. This CDR3 comprises 15 residues. Per germline, CDR1 LGHNA and CDR2 YSLEER. V trimming: 6 bases; J trimming: 5 bases; junction bases outside the gene matches: 7. The CDR3 here is CASSPGTGGETEAFF. The CDR3 region has the DNA TGCGCCAGCAGTCCCGGGACAGGGGGCGAAACTGAAGCTTTCTTT.

V gene TRBV5-1 combines with J gene TRBJ1-1; D possibly corresponds to TRBD1 (5 bases). Germline CDR1 and CDR2: SGHRS and YFSETQ. Trimming removed 1 base from V and 4 bases from J, with 11 bases in between. The CDR3 totals 14 residues. CDR3 sequence reads: CASSLTGEGTEAFF. The CDR3 DNA reads TGCGCCAGCAGCTTGACAGGTGAAGGCACTGAAGCTTTCTTT.

The chain has TRBV28 and TRBJ2-7; D might be TRBD1 (6 bases). The CDR3 extends over 13 amino acids. Germline V gene sequence: CDR1 MDHEN, CDR2 SYDVKM. Trimming took off 7 bases at V and 3 bases at J, with 13 bases between the two ends. The CDR3 sequence is CASKKGQNYEQYF. In nucleotides, the CDR3 is TGTGCCAGCAAAAAAGGACAGAACTACGAGCAGTACTTC.

The chain employs TRBV29-1 and TRBJ2-3; tentative D call: TRBD2 (6 bases). Germline V gene lookup returns CDR1 SQVTM and CDR2 ANQGSEA. The CDR3 length is 15 residues. Deletions cut 3 bases from V and 3 bases from J, with 16 bases between. The CDR3 DNA sequence: TGCAGCGTTGACAAGACCCGGGGGATGACAGATACGCAGTATTTT. Translating gives CSVDKTRGMTDTQYF.

This rearrangement joins TRBV4-2 to TRBJ1-4, with D possibly matching TRBD1 (6 bases). The germline gives CDR1 LGHNA, CDR2 YNFKEQ. The ends were cut back, 4 bases at V and 3 bases at J, with 15 bases in the middle. This CDR3 has 16 residues. CDR3 DNA: TGTGCCAGCAGCCTTAGTAGAGGGGGGGCTAATGAAAAACTGTTTTTT. It yields the protein CASSLSRGGANEKLFF.

The gene calls are TRBV6-6 and TRBJ1-4; possibly TRBD1 for D (5 bases). Trimming took off 2 bases at V and 7 bases at J, with 8 bases between the two ends. The CDR3 loop spans 13 amino acids. CDR1 and CDR2 from the germline V gene are MNHNY and SVGAGI (reference sequence). The CDR3 is CASSYQGSEKLFF. The CDR3 coding sequence is TGTGCCAGCAGTTACCAGGGAAGTGAAAAACTGTTTTTT.

J is TRBJ2-7 and V is TRBV5-1, with 7 nucleotides matching TRBD2. The CDR3 sequence is 13 residues long. The V and J ends lost 5 bases and 3 bases, in that order; junction bases with no gene match: 5. Germline V gene sequence: CDR1 SGHRS, CDR2 YFSETQ. The CDR3: CASSPGTIYEQYF. The CDR3 DNA sequence: TGCGCCAGCAGTCCCGGGACTATCTACGAGCAGTACTTC.

The gene calls are TRBV12-5 and TRBJ1-2, with 7 nucleotides matching TRBD1. The CDR3 contains 17 residues. After removal of 1 base from V and 3 bases from J, the junction contained 11 bases not matched to a gene. CDR1 LGHNT and CDR2 FRNRAP come from the germline V gene. CDR3 sequence (DNA): TGTGCTAGTGGTTTGGACGGGACAGCGGCCTTAGACTATGGCTACACCTTC. It codes for CASGLDGTAALDYGYTF.

The rearrangement links TRBV28 to TRBJ2-5; 8 nucleotides line up with TRBD1. The DNA end is a closer match to TRBJ2-7, so the J assignment may be wrong. Germline V CDR1 and CDR2: MDHEN, SYDVKM. The CDR3 consists of 13 residues. In DNA, the CDR3 is TGTGCCAGCAGGACAGGGGCCCCTTACGAGCAGTACTTC. It encodes CASRTGAPYEQYF.

The chain couples TRBV2 to TRBJ2-1; 10 bases align to TRBD2. In germline, CDR1 is SNHLY, CDR2 FYNNEI. The CDR3 spans 14 residues. The junction had 9 bases not matched to a gene; V was cut back by 10 bases and J by 6 bases. This CDR3 reads CATERGGSVNEQFF. The CDR3 coding sequence is TGTGCCACCGAGCGGGGGGGTAGTGTCAATGAGCAGTTCTTC.

The rearrangement joins TRBV7-9 to TRBJ2-7; 12 bases agree with TRBD2. Trimming at V came to 2 bases and at J to 6 bases, leaving 17 bases not matched to a gene. The germline CDR1 and CDR2 sequences are SEHNR and FQNEAQ (reference sequence). This CDR3 comprises 19 residues. CDR3 in amino acids: CASSLFGRTSGVYKGEQYF. The CDR3, as DNA: TGTGCCAGCAGCTTATTCGGCAGGACTAGCGGGGTATACAAGGGCGAGCAGTACTTC.